The rows below give T cell receptor beta chains drawn from one sample of a study of cytomegalovirus exposure and HLA in healthy donors. Method: immunoSEQ multiplex PCR; TCRdb's copy keeps in-frame clones and lacks some. The data show roughly 300,000 clones, around 87% seen once. The sample comprised PBMCs. The receptors were sampled from a woman aged 30 to 39 in good health and CMV-seropositive. The CDR3 runs from the conserved cysteine through the conserved F or W. Fields, in order: D gene, clone size, V gene, CDR3 length, J gene, CDR3 protein, CDR3 DNA. D genes are given only for firm matches. The size entry is marked missing in some rows and otherwise reads once, few, many or a size class.

>TRBD1|once|TRBV7-8|15|TRBJ2-1
CASSLTGAIYNEQFF
TGTGCCAGCAGCTTAACAGGGGCTATCTACAATGAGCAGTTCTTC
>NA|NA|TRBV14|17|TRBJ1-6
CASSQVGDRDFWGVLHF
TGTGCCAGCAGCCAAGTGGGGGACCGCGACTTCTGGGGTGTTCTCCACTTT
>NA|NA|TRBV7-8|14|TRBJ2-7
CASSLGGISYEQYF
TGTGCCAGCAGCTTGGGTGGGATTTCCTACGAGCAGTACTTC
>TRBD2|once|TRBV30|14|TRBJ2-1
CAWASGLAYNEQFF
TGTGCCTGGGCCTCGGGACTAGCCTACAATGAGCAGTTCTTC
>NA|few|TRBV6-1|13|TRBJ1-2
CASSSTGNYGYTF
TGTGCCAGCAGTTCCACAGGGAACTATGGCTACACCTTC
>NA|NA|TRBV11-2|14|TRBJ2-7
CASSLGRTSYEQYF
TGTGCCAGCAGCTTAGGCAGAACCTCCTACGAGCAGTACTTC
>NA|NA|TRBV18|15|TRBJ2-1
CASSQKGGLRNEQFF
TGTGCCAGCTCCCAAAAAGGGGGGCTTAGGAATGAGCAGTTCTTC
>TRBD1|NA|TRBV5-1|15|TRBJ1-2
CASSPGDRVFYGYTF
TGCGCCAGCAGCCCCGGGGACAGAGTATTCTATGGCTACACCTTC
>TRBD2|NA|TRBV28|14|TRBJ2-1
CASSLAGDLVEQFF
TGTGCCAGCAGTTTGGCGGGAGATTTAGTTGAGCAGTTCTTC
>NA|NA|TRBV4-3|18|TRBJ2-3
CASSQDLGGELSTDTQYF
TGCGCCAGCAGCCAAGATCTAGGAGGGGAGCTAAGCACAGATACGCAGTATTTT
>NA|NA|TRBV27|18|TRBJ1-4
CASSLWPPDRTTNEKLFF
TGTGCCAGCAGTTTATGGCCACCCGACAGAACAACTAATGAAAAACTGTTTTTT
>NA|NA|TRBV18|15|TRBJ1-2
CASTLNLETNYGYTF
TGTGCCAGCACCCTAAACCTAGAGACTAACTATGGCTACACCTTC
>NA|NA|TRBV10-1|16|TRBJ1-4
CATPRPAFSTNEKLFF
TGCGCCACCCCAAGACCGGCTTTTTCAACTAATGAAAAACTGTTTTTT
>NA|NA|TRBV30|13|TRBJ1-5
CAWSIQGGQPQHF
TGTGCCTGGAGTATACAGGGAGGGCAGCCCCAGCATTTT
>NA|NA|TRBV19|15|TRBJ2-3
CASSWSGPGTDAQYF
TGTGCCAGTAGTTGGTCGGGACCCGGCACAGATGCGCAGTATTTT
>NA|NA|TRBV27|13|TRBJ1-5
CASSSASNQPQHF
TGTGCCAGCAGTTCGGCTAGCAATCAGCCCCAGCATTTT
>NA|NA|TRBV4-3|13|TRBJ2-2
CASSQVLLGELFF
TGCGCCAGCAGCCAAGTTCTCCTAGGGGAGCTGTTTTTT
>NA|NA|TRBV5-1|14|TRBJ2-5
CASNSPGGGETQYF
TGCGCCAGCAACTCTCCGGGCGGCGGTGAGACCCAGTACTTC
>NA|NA|TRBV5-1|15|TRBJ2-4
CASSLDYGSRNIQYF
TGCGCCAGCAGCTTGGACTACGGGAGTCGAAACATTCAGTACTTC
>NA|NA|TRBV7-2|14|TRBJ1-5
CASSLAWLNQPQHF
TGTGCCAGCAGCTTAGCGTGGCTGAATCAGCCCCAGCATTTT
>NA|NA|TRBV30|13|TRBJ1-1
CAWSVQGDTEAFF
TGTGCCTGGAGTGTACAAGGGGACACTGAAGCTTTCTTT
>TRBD1|NA|TRBV4-3|13|TRBJ2-7
CASSRTGQREQYF
TGCGCCAGCAGCCGGACAGGTCAGCGGGAGCAGTACTTC
>NA|NA|TRBV19|13|TRBJ2-7
CASSIAEDYEQYF
TGTGCCAGTAGTATAGCGGAGGACTACGAGCAGTACTTC
>NA|NA|TRBV4-2|15|TRBJ1-5
CASSQDWRVAQPQHF
TGTGCCAGCAGCCAAGATTGGAGGGTAGCTCAGCCCCAGCATTTT
>TRBD2|NA|TRBV7-3|16|TRBJ2-1
CASSLQPGGESNEQFF
TGTGCCAGCAGCTTACAGCCGGGAGGGGAATCCAATGAGCAGTTCTTC
>TRBD1|once|TRBV29-1|12|TRBJ2-7
CSVARDRDEQYF
TGCAGCGTCGCCCGGGACAGGGACGAGCAGTACTTC
>NA|NA|TRBV9|13|TRBJ2-2
CASSVDGTGELFF
TGTGCCAGCAGCGTAGACGGTACCGGGGAGCTGTTTTTT
>NA|NA|TRBV21-1|18|TRBJ2-1
CASSKGFRTFLSYNEQFF
TGTGCCAGCAGCAAAGGGTTCCGGACTTTCCTCTCCTACAATGAGCAGTTCTTC
>TRBD1|NA|TRBV15|15|TRBJ1-1
CATSRDLGTETEAFF
TGTGCCACCAGCAGAGATCTAGGGACAGAAACTGAAGCTTTCTTT
>TRBD2|NA|TRBV27|14|TRBJ2-7
CASSSSGSSYEQYF
TGTGCCAGCAGTTCCAGCGGGAGCTCCTACGAGCAGTACTTC
>TRBD1|NA|TRBV7-2|16|TRBJ2-2
CASSRGRDRGTGELFF
TGTGCCAGCAGCCGGGGGCGGGACAGGGGTACCGGGGAGCTGTTTTTT
>NA|once|TRBV27|15|TRBJ1-6
CASIYRESYNSPLHF
TGTGCCAGCATCTACAGGGAATCCTATAATTCACCCCTCCACTTT
>TRBD1|NA|TRBV5-4|14|TRBJ1-2
CASSIGQGLYGYTF
TGTGCCAGCAGCATCGGACAGGGCCTCTATGGCTACACCTTC
>NA|NA|TRBV19|15|TRBJ1-2
CASSTGQPSNYGYTF
TGTGCCAGTAGTACCGGACAGCCCTCTAACTATGGCTACACCTTC
>TRBD2|NA|TRBV4-3|22|TRBJ2-3
CASSQDQWPSGGLTIGTDTQYF
TGCGCCAGCAGCCAAGATCAATGGCCTAGCGGGGGCCTCACTATTGGCACAGATACGCAGTATTTT
>NA|NA|TRBV7-2|14|TRBJ1-6
CASSLKGDGSPLHF
TGTGCCAGCAGCTTAAAAGGGGACGGTTCACCCCTCCACTTT
>NA|NA|TRBV6-1|15|TRBJ2-6
CASRDSHSGANVLTF
TGTGCCAGCAGGGACAGCCACTCTGGGGCCAACGTCCTGACTTTC
>NA|NA|TRBV6-5|15|TRBJ1-6
CASSSLGQINSPLHF
TGTGCCAGCAGTTCGCTCGGACAAATTAATTCACCCCTCCACTTT
>NA|NA|TRBV11-2|16|TRBJ1-1
CASSSAGASLNTEAFF
TGTGCCAGCAGTTCGGCAGGTGCGTCCCTGAACACTGAAGCTTTCTTT
>NA|NA|TRBV7-2|14|TRBJ2-3
CASRPGSSGVAQYF
TGTGCCAGCAGACCGGGTTCCTCAGGGGTGGCGCAGTATTTT
>NA|NA|TRBV29-1|15|TRBJ2-7
CSVVGAPRGRNEQYF
TGCAGCGTTGTGGGGGCCCCGCGGGGGCGAAACGAGCAGTACTTC
>NA|NA|TRBV7-2|14|TRBJ2-3
CASSPRASTDTQYF
TGTGCCAGCAGCCCCCGTGCTAGCACAGATACGCAGTATTTT
>NA|NA|TRBV27|18|TRBJ2-2
CASSSHIRRGLNTGELFF
TGTGCCAGCAGTTCCCATATACGGCGGGGACTGAACACCGGGGAGCTGTTTTTT
>NA|once|TRBV19|13|TRBJ1-1
CASSKATNTEAFF
TGTGCCAGTAGTAAGGCGACGAACACTGAAGCTTTCTTT
>TRBD2|NA|TRBV5-1|17|TRBJ2-2
CASSTGLAVTNTGELFF
TGCGCCAGCAGTACGGGACTAGCGGTAACGAACACCGGGGAGCTGTTTTTT
>NA|once|TRBV27|13|TRBJ1-1
CASSPRKNTEAFF
TGTGCCAGCAGTCCTCGGAAAAACACTGAAGCTTTCTTT
>NA|NA|TRBV6-6|12|TRBJ2-7
CASSVSGDEQYF
TGTGCCAGCAGTGTGAGTGGAGACGAGCAGTACTTC
>TRBD1|NA|TRBV2|14|TRBJ1-2
CASKADRGIYGYTF
TGTGCCAGCAAAGCTGACAGGGGGATCTATGGCTACACCTTC
>TRBD1|NA|TRBV28|15|TRBJ1-3
CASRPRGQGRNTIYF
TGTGCCAGCAGACCAAGGGGGCAAGGGAGAAACACCATATATTTT
>NA|once|TRBV5-1|16|TRBJ2-2
CASSLGAGTRTGELFF
TGCGCCAGCAGCTTGGGGGCGGGGACCCGCACCGGGGAGCTGTTTTTT
>NA|once|TRBV9|14|TRBJ2-3
CASSPSGSTDTQYF
TGTGCCAGCAGCCCAAGCGGAAGCACAGATACGCAGTATTTT
>NA|NA|TRBV10-3|14|TRBJ2-7
CAISESGVFYEQYF
TGTGCCATCAGTGAGTCGGGCGTTTTCTACGAGCAGTACTTC
>TRBD2|NA|TRBV7-3|16|TRBJ2-5
CASSLGTLAGGETQYF
TGTGCCAGCAGCTTAGGGACCTTAGCGGGAGGAGAGACCCAGTACTTC
>TRBD2|NA|TRBV4-1|16|TRBJ2-7
CASSQPTSGRMDEQYF
TGCGCCAGCAGCCAACCAACTAGCGGGAGAATGGACGAGCAGTACTTC
>TRBD1|NA|TRBV9|14|TRBJ2-7
CASSVGDRGHEQYF
TGTGCCAGCAGCGTTGGGGACAGGGGCCACGAGCAGTACTTC